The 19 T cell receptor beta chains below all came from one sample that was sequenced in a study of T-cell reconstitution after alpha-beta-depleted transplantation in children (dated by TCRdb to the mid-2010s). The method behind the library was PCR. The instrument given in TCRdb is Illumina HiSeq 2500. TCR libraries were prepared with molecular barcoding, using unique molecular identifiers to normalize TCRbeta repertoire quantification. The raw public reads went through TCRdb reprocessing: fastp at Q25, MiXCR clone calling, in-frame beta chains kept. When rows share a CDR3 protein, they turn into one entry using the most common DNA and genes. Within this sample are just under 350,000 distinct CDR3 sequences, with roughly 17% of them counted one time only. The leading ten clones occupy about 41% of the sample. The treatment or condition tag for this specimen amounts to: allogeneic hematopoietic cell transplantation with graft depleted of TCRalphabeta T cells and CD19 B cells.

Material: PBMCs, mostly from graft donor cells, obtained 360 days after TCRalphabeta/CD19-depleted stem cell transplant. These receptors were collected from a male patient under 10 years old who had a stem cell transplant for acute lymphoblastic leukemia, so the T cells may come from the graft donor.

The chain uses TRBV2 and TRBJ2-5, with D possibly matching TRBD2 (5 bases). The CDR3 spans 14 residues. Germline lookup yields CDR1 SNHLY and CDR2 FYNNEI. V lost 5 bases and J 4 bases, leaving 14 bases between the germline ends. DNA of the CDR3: TGTGCCAGCAGTCCTAAGCCCAGCGGAGAGACCCAGTACTTC. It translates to CASSPKPSGETQYF.

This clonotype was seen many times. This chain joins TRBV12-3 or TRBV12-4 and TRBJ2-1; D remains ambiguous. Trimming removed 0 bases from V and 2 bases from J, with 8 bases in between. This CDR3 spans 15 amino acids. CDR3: CASSLAAITYNEQFF. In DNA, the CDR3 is TGTGCCAGCAGTTTAGCGGCTATCACCTACAATGAGCAGTTCTTC.

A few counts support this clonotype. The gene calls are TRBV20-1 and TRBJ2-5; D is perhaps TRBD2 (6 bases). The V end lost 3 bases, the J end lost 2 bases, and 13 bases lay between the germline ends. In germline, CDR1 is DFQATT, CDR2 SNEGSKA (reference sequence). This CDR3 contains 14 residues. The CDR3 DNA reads TGCAGTGCTAGTGTATTACGGGGGCAAGAGACCCAGTACTTC. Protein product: CSASVLRGQETQYF.

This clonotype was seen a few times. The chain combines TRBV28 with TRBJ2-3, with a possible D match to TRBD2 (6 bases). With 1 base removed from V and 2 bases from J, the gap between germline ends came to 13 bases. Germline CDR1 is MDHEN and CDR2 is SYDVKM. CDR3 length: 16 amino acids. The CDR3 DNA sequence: TGTGCCAGCAGTTTATCTCGGACTACCTTCACAGATACGCAGTATTTT. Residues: CASSLSRTTFTDTQYF. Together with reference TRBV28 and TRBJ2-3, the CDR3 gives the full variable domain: DVKVTQSSRYLVKRTGEKVFLECVQDMDHENMFWYRQDPGLGLRLIYFSYDVKMKEKGDIPEGYSVSREKKERFSLILESASTNQTSMYLCASSLSRTTFTDTQYFGPGTRLTVL.

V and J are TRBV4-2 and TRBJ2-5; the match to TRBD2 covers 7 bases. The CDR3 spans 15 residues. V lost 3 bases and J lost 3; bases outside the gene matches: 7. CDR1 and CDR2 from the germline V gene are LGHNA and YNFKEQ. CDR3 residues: CASSQPGLVKETQYF. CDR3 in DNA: TGTGCCAGCAGCCAGCCCGGACTAGTAAAAGAGACCCAGTACTTC.

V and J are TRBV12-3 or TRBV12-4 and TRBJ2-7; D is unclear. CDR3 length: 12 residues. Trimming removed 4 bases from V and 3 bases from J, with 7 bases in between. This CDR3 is CASSSMGYEQYF. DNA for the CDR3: TGTGCCAGCAGTTCTATGGGCTACGAGCAGTACTTC.

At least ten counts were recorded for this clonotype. The CDR3 here is CASSRGTSGGVSYNEQFF. The CDR3 DNA is TGTGCCAGCTCAAGAGGGACTAGCGGAGGGGTCTCCTACAATGAGCAGTTCTTC. This sequence joins TRBV18 and TRBJ2-1; 11 bases are a match to TRBD2. Germline CDR1 and CDR2: KGHSH and LQKENI. The CDR3 contains 18 residues. Unmatched junction bases numbered 9, after V lost 5 bases and J lost 0 bases.

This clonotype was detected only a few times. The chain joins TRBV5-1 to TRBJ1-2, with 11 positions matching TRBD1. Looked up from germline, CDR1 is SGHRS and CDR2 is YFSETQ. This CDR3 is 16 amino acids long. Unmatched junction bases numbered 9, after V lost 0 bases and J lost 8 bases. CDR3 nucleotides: TGCGCCAGCAGCTTGGGGACAGGGGGCTCGGTTTTCGGCTACACCTTC. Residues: CASSLGTGGSVFGYTF.

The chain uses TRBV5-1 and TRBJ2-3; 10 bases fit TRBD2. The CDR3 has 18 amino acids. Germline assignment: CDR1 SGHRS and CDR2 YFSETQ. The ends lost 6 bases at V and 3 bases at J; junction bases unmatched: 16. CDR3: CASNGGHRLAGRTDTQYF. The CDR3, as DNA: TGCGCCAGCAACGGGGGGCATCGACTAGCGGGTAGGACAGATACGCAGTATTTT. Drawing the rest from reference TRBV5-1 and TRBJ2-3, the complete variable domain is KAGVTQTPRYLIKTRGQQVTLSCSPISGHRSVSWYQQTPGQGLQFLFEYFSETQRNKGNFPGRFSGRQFSNSRSEMNVSTLELGDSALYLCASNGGHRLAGRTDTQYFGPGTRLTVL.

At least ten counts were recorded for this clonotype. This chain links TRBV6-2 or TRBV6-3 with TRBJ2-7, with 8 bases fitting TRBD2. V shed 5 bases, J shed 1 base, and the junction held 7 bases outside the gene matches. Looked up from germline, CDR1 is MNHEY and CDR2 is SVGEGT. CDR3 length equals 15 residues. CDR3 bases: TGTGCCAGCAGTGGGTTAGCGGGACCTTCCTACGAGCAGTACTTC. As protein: CASSGLAGPSYEQYF.

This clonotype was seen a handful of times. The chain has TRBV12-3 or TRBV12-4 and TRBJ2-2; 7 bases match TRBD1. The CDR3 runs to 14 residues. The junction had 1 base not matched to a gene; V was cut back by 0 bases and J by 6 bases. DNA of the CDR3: TGTGCCAGCAGTTTAGCGACAGGGTCCGGGGAGCTGTTTTTT. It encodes CASSLATGSGELFF.

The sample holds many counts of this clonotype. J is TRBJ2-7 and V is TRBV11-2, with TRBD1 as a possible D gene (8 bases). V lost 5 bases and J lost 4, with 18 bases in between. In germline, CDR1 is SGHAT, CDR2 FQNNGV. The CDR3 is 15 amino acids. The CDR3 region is CASSVQGGELYEQYF. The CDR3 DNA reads TGTGCCAGCAGCGTACAGGGGGGGGAATTATACGAGCAGTACTTC.

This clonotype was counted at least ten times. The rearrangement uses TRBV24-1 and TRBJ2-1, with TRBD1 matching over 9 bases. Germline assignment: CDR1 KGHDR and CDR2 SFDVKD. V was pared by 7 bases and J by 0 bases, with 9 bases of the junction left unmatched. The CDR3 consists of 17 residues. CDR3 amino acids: CATRDTGGRDSYNEQFF. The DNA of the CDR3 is TGTGCCACCAGAGATACAGGGGGCAGGGACTCCTACAATGAGCAGTTCTTC.

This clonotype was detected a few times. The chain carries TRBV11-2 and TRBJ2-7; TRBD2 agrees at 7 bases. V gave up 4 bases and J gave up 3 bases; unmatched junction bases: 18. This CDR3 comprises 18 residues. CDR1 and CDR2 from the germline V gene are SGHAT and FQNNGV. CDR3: CASSSAALMAGAYYEQYF. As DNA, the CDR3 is TGTGCCAGCAGCTCCGCCGCCCTTATGGCGGGAGCCTACTACGAGCAGTACTTC.

The DNA of the CDR3 is TGTGCCAGCAGCGAGGCCGGGGGCACCTACGAGCAGTACTTC. Translation: CASSEAGGTYEQYF. V and J are TRBV28 and TRBJ2-7; D is possibly TRBD1 or TRBD2 (6 bases each). The germline gives CDR1 MDHEN, CDR2 SYDVKM. The CDR3 has 14 residues. Trimming pared 6 bases from V and 2 bases from J, leaving 14 bases between.

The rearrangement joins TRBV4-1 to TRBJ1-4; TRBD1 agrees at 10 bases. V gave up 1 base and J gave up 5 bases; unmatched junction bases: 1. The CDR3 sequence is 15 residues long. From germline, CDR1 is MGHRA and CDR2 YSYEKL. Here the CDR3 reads CASSQGTGGNEKLFF. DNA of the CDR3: TGCGCCAGCAGCCAAGGGACAGGGGGGAATGAAAAACTGTTTTTT.

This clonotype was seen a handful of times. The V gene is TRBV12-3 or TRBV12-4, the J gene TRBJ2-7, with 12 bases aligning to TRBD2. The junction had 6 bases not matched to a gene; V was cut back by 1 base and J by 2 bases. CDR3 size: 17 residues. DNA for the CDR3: TGTGCCAGCAGTTTAGGCCTAGCGGGAGGGCCCGCCTACGAGCAGTACTTC. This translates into CASSLGLAGGPAYEQYF.

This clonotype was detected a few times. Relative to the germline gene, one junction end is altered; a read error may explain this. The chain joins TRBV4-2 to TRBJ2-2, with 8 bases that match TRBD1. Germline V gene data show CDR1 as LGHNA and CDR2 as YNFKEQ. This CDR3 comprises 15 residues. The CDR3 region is CASSQDRGGPGELFF. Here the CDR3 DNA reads TGTGCCAGCAGTCAAGACAGGGGTGGCCCCGGGGAGCTGTTTTTT.

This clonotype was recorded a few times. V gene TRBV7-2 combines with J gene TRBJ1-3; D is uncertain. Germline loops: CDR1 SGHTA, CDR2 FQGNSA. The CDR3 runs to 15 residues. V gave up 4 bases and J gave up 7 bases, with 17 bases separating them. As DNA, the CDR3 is TGTGCCAGCAGCTCCACTAAACCTTTTGGGAACACCATATATTTT. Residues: CASSSTKPFGNTIYF.